These 2 T cell receptor beta chains were sequenced from one sample in a study of blood T cell repertoires in COVID-19. The assay was immunoSEQ multiplex PCR, and TCRdb's table has in-frame clones only and misses some. The profile shows 250,000 to 300,000 clones, around 81% of them singletons. Sample: peripheral blood. Source of these receptors: a woman in her sixties or seventies with active or convalescent COVID-19.

The chain carries TRBV2 and TRBJ2-3, with D possibly TRBD1 on 5 matching bases. Between the trimmed V and J ends, which lost 6 bases and 0 bases, there was a span of 13 bases. This CDR3 region has 15 residues. Germline CDR1 and CDR2: SNHLY and FYNNEI. The CDR3: CASRETDFSTDTQYF. The CDR3 DNA follows: TGTGCCAGCAGGGAGACAGACTTTAGCACAGATACGCAGTATTTT.

This chain links TRBV3-1 (or the pseudogene TRBV3-2) with TRBJ2-5; no clear D gene. The ends were cut back, 2 bases at V and 7 bases at J, with 5 bases in the middle. The germline V gene has CDR1 LGHDT and CDR2 YNNKEL (reference sequence). The CDR3 extends over 11 amino acids. The chain's CDR3 is CASSQSGTQYF. CDR3 nucleotides: TGTGCCAGCAGCCAATCCGGGACCCAGTACTTC.